Listed here are 15 T cell receptor beta chains from one sample, sequenced in a study of glioma-infiltrating T cells after dendritic cell vaccination. The method was immunoSEQ multiplex PCR; TCRdb's version includes in-frame clones alone and lacks a portion of them. The top ten hold under 8% of the sample, which has around 72,000 clones, about 86% seen once. Sequencing was performed on blood, taken before dendritic cell vaccination. These receptors all stem from a human donor with glioblastoma.

The J gene is TRBJ1-1, the V gene TRBV29-1, with D uncertain. Germline V gene lookup returns CDR1 SQVTM and CDR2 ANQGSEA. The CDR3 is 12 amino acids. The germline V and J ends were trimmed by 2 bases and 3 bases, with 7 bases remaining between them. The CDR3 sequence: CSVEITDTEAFF. CDR3 sequence (DNA): TGCAGCGTTGAAATCACAGACACTGAAGCTTTCTTT.

V and J are TRBV5-8 and TRBJ2-2, with unresolved D. The CDR3 sequence is 14 residues long. V lost 0 bases and J 1 base, leaving 4 bases between the germline ends. From germline, CDR1 is SGHTS and CDR2 YDEGEE. The CDR3 reads CASSLDRNTGELFF. CDR3 coding DNA: TGTGCCAGCAGCTTGGACAGGAACACCGGGGAGCTGTTTTTT. The entire variable domain, with the rest obtained from reference TRBV5-8 and TRBJ2-2, is as follows: EAGVTQSPTHLIKTRGQQATLRCSPISGHTSVYWYQQALGLGLQFLLWYDEGEERNRGNFPPRFSGRQFPNYSSELNVNALELEDSALYLCASSLDRNTGELFFGEGSRLTVL.

The V call is TRBV9, the J call TRBJ1-2; D is ambiguous. V was clipped by 0 bases and J by 7 bases, with 10 bases between them. Germline CDR1 reads SGDLS; CDR2 reads YYNGEE. The CDR3 spans 13 residues. Written as DNA, the CDR3 is TGTGCCAGCAGCGTAGGCGTTACCGGTGGCTACACCTTC. Translation: CASSVGVTGGYTF.

The chain combines TRBV5-1 with TRBJ2-3; D perhaps matches TRBD2 (6 bases). Germline CDR1 reads SGHRS; CDR2 reads YFSETQ. This CDR3 is 15 amino acids long. V lost 0 bases and J lost 0, with 8 bases in between. CDR3 nucleotide sequence: TGCGCCAGCAGCTTGGGGGGGGTTAGCACAGATACGCAGTATTTT. Amino acid sequence: CASSLGGVSTDTQYF.

The chain recombines TRBV28 with TRBJ1-1; 7 bases fit TRBD1. Germline V lookup: CDR1 MDHEN, CDR2 SYDVKM. CDR3 length: 15 residues. Germline trimming cut 4 bases from V and 4 bases from J; bases unmatched to any gene: 9. The chain's CDR3 is CASSSPGQTTTEAFF. DNA for the CDR3: TGTGCCAGCAGTTCCCCGGGACAGACGACCACTGAAGCTTTCTTT.

The chain recombines TRBV7-6 with TRBJ2-5; no clear D. The J call is in doubt because the DNA end fits TRBJ2-7 better. CDR1 is SGHVS, CDR2 FNYEAQ, per germline. The CDR3 is 12 amino acids. The CDR3 loop is CASSSESYEQYF. The DNA of the CDR3 is TGTGCCAGCAGCTCCGAAAGCTACGAGCAGTACTTC.

This clone was detected a few times. The chain carries TRBV9 and TRBJ1-2, with D possibly TRBD1 on 5 matching bases. Per the germline V gene, CDR1 is SGDLS and CDR2 is YYNGEE. This CDR3 has 12 residues. Trimming removed 0 bases from V and 7 bases from J, with 7 bases in between. The CDR3 DNA is TGTGCCAGCAGCGTAGGGGGGGGTGGCTACACCTTC. It encodes CASSVGGGGYTF.

This clone was picked up a small number of times. The chain is built from TRBV6-6 and TRBJ1-1, with no clear D. The CDR3 has 11 amino acids. CDR1 is MNHNY and CDR2 is SVGAGI in the germline V gene (reference sequence). V was clipped by 7 bases and J by 11 bases, with 14 bases between them. In DNA, the CDR3 is TGTGCCAGCACCGCCCCGTCGAGCGCTTTCTTT. Translating it yields CASTAPSSAFF.

The chain couples TRBV7-2 to TRBJ2-7; D not certain. This CDR3 is 14 amino acids long. Trimming took 4 bases from V and 2 from J, leaving 12 bases between them. Germline V CDR1 and CDR2: SGHTA, FQGNSA. CDR3 amino acids: CASSSPLFPYEQYF. In DNA form, the CDR3 reads TGTGCCAGCAGCTCCCCCTTGTTTCCCTACGAGCAGTACTTC.

This clone was counted a few times. J is TRBJ1-1 and V is TRBV5-1, with D hard to call. The ends were cut back, 0 bases at V and 1 base at J, with 7 bases in the middle. The CDR3 runs 14 residues. Germline V gene data show CDR1 as SGHRS and CDR2 as YFSETQ. The DNA of the CDR3 is TGCGCCAGCAGCTTGGGACACCAGAACACTGAAGCTTTCTTT. Translation gives CASSLGHQNTEAFF.

The chain recombines TRBV9 with TRBJ2-7, with a possible D match to TRBD2 (6 bases). The ends were cut back, 0 bases at V and 1 base at J, with 8 bases in the middle. This CDR3 is 14 amino acids long. Germline V gene sequence: CDR1 SGDLS, CDR2 YYNGEE. CDR3 amino acids: CASSVGGESYEQYF. The CDR3 DNA is TGTGCCAGCAGCGTAGGCGGGGAATCCTACGAGCAGTACTTC.

The rearrangement joins TRBV14 to TRBJ1-1; no reliable D call. This CDR3 comprises 15 residues. Germline V CDR1 and CDR2: SGHDN, FVKESK. The germline V and J ends were trimmed by 4 bases and 3 bases, with 15 bases remaining between them. CDR3 in amino acids: CASSPLTTTHTEAFF. The CDR3 nucleotides read TGTGCCAGCAGCCCCCTGACTACTACGCACACTGAAGCTTTCTTT.

The chain is built from TRBV5-1 and TRBJ2-7; D gene uncertain. The V and J ends lost 6 bases and 2 bases respectively, with 12 bases between them. The V gene's germline CDR1 is SGHRS and CDR2 YFSETQ. The CDR3 is 13 amino acids. Here the CDR3 DNA reads TGCGCCAGCAAACGCGGAGAGACCTACGAGCAGTACTTC. This translates into CASKRGETYEQYF.

J is TRBJ1-1 and V is TRBV5-4; D call uncertain. Germline V gene data show CDR1 as SGHNT and CDR2 as YYREEE (reference sequence). V was cut by 1 base and J by 3 bases, with 10 bases left in between. This CDR3 comprises 14 residues. The CDR3 reads CASSLRVLDTEAFF. The DNA of the CDR3 is TGTGCCAGCAGCTTGCGGGTTCTGGACACTGAAGCTTTCTTT.

The chain carries TRBV4-2 and TRBJ2-1; 15 bases agree with TRBD2. The V and J ends lost 1 base and 2 bases, in that order; junction bases with no gene match: 6. Germline values: CDR1 LGHNA, CDR2 YNFKEQ. This CDR3 comprises 19 residues. The CDR3 region is CASSQARGLAGGPYNEQFF. Here the CDR3 DNA reads TGTGCCAGCAGCCAAGCCCGGGGACTAGCGGGGGGACCCTACAATGAGCAGTTCTTC.